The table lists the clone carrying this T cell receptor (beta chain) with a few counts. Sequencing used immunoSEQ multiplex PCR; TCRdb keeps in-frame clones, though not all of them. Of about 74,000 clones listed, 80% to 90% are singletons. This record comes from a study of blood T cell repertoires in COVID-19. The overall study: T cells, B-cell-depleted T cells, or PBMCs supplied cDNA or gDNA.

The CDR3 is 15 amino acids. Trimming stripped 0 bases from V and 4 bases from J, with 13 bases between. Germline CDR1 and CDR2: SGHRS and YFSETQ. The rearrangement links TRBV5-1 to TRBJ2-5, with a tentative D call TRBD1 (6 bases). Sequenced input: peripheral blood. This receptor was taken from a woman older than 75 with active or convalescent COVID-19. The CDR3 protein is CASSLATGSTETQYF. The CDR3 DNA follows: TGCGCCAGCAGCTTGGCCACAGGGTCGACAGAGACCCAGTACTTC.